The 25 T cell receptor beta chains below come from one sample, sequenced in a study of T cells in women clearing cervical HPV infection. Using immunoSEQ multiplex PCR, the repertoire was profiled, and TCRdb retains in-frame clones only, with some absent. The record lists approximately 21,000 clones, of which the ten most abundant hold 2% to 3%. Sequenced sample: blood buffy coat. The receptors here all came from a woman between 18 and 70 years old with a cervical HPV16 infection that either progressed to CIN3+ or cleared (not recorded which).

As for this clone: The CDR3 end falls 3 residues outside the read, so it is completed with the germline J gene. V and J are TRBV7-2 and TRBJ2-3, with unresolved D. CDR1 and CDR2 (germline): SGHTA, FQGNSA. The CDR3 is 13 amino acids. V was cut by 5 bases and J by 2 bases, with 8 bases left in between. CDR3 DNA (partial): TGTGCCAGCAGCCCCGACAACACAGATACG. This gives the protein CASSPDNTDT. The complete CDR3 sequence is CASSPDNTDTQYF. Drawing the rest from reference TRBV7-2 and TRBJ2-3, the complete variable domain is GAGVSQSPSNKVTEKGKDVELRCDPISGHTALYWYRQSLGQGLEFLIYFQGNSAPDKSGLPSDRFSAERTGGSVSTLTIQRTQQEDSAVYLCASSPDNTDTQYFGPGTRLTVL.

Details on this clone: Read data end 3 residues before the CDR3 end; the end is taken from the germline J gene. V is TRBV13 and J is TRBJ2-7; D remains unclear. CDR3 length equals 13 residues. V lost 3 bases to trimming and J lost 3 bases, with 9 bases between them. CDR1 and CDR2 (germline): PRHDT, FYEKMQ (reference sequence). CDR3 residues: CASSLHGRYEQYF. The covered CDR3 bases are TGTGCCAGCAGCTTGCACGGTCGCTACGAG.

With respect to this clone: The read ends 3 residues early relative to the CDR3; the germline J gene fills the gap. This chain uses TRBV5-1 with TRBJ2-7; perhaps TRBD1 as D (5 bases). CDR1 is SGHRS, CDR2 YFSETQ, per germline. V shed 1 base and J shed 5 bases, with 16 bases lying between them. CDR3 length: 15 residues. The CDR3 loop reads CASSLTGIRANEQYF. CDR3 bases read: TGCGCCAGCAGCTTGACAGGAATTAGAGCCAACGAG.

Turning to this clone: The missing CDR3 end, 3 residues past where the read stops, is filled in from the germline J gene. The gene calls are TRBV19 and TRBJ1-5, with 11 bases identical to TRBD1. With 6 bases clipped from V and 6 bases from J, the junction kept 7 bases outside the gene matches. In germline, CDR1 is LNHDA, CDR2 SQIVND (reference sequence). This CDR3 is built from 15 residues. Here the CDR3 reads CASRPRTGGLQPQHF. The CDR3 bases that were read are TGTGCCAGTAGACCGCGGACAGGGGGCCTTCAGCCC.

As to this clone: The sequence runs out 3 residues before the end of the CDR3; the remainder is reconstructed from the germline J gene. V is TRBV7-9 and J is TRBJ2-3, with 11 positions matching TRBD1. This CDR3 comprises 13 residues. Germline V gene sequence: CDR1 SEHNR, CDR2 FQNEAQ (reference sequence). The junction had 7 bases not matched to a gene; V was cut back by 11 bases and J by 6 bases. Partial CDR3 DNA: TGTGCCGGATGGGGACAGGGGGGGGATACG. Protein product: CAGWGQGGDT. The full CDR3 protein is CAGWGQGGDTQYF.

In the case of this clone: The junction departs from germline at one end; a sequencing error may be responsible. The missing CDR3 end, 3 residues past where the read stops, is filled in from the germline J gene. The chain joins TRBV7-9 to TRBJ2-2; possibly TRBD1 for D (6 bases). This CDR3 contains 15 residues. Germline V lookup: CDR1 SEHNR, CDR2 FQNEAQ (reference sequence). The CDR3 sequence is CASSPPDRNAGELFF. CDR3 DNA (partial): TGTGCCAGCAGCCCCCCAGACAGGAACGCCGGGGAG.

Concerning this clone: Read sequence stops 3 residues before the CDR3 end, and the germline J gene provides the missing end. V gene TRBV7-3 combines with J gene TRBJ2-5; 8 bases line up with TRBD1. V lost 5 bases to trimming and J lost 5 bases; unmatched junction nucleotides: 4. Germline V lookup: CDR1 SGHTA, CDR2 FQGTGA. The CDR3 has 13 amino acids. The sequenced CDR3 bases are TGTGCCAGCAGCCCTCACAGGGGGGAGACC. Amino acid sequence: CASSPHRGET. The entire CDR3 protein is CASSPHRGETQYF.

Points on this clone: The sequenced fragment ends 3 residues before the CDR3 boundary, so the rest is inferred from the germline J gene. The rearrangement joins TRBV20-1 to TRBJ1-6; a weak D match, TRBD1 (6 bases). Germline V CDR1 and CDR2: DFQATT, SNEGSKA (reference sequence). The germline V and J ends were trimmed by 4 bases and 4 bases, with 8 bases remaining between them. CDR3 size: 13 residues. Partial CDR3 DNA: TGCAGTGCTACAGGGGCATATAATTCACCC. Its translation is CSATGAYNSP. The entire CDR3 reads CSATGAYNSPLHF.

CDR3 DNA (partial): TGTGCCAGCAGCCCCGCGGGAGCCCTATGGGAGACC. Protein: CASSPAGALWET. The complete CDR3 reads CASSPAGALWETQYF. The J gene is TRBJ2-5, the V gene TRBV7-6, with 7 bases lining up with TRBD2. The CDR3 is cut off 3 residues early in the read; its end comes from the germline J gene. CDR1 and CDR2 (germline): SGHVS, FNYEAQ. V lost 5 bases and J lost 5; bases outside the gene matches: 11. The CDR3 is 15 amino acids. Combining the CDR3 with reference TRBV7-6 and TRBJ2-5 gives the whole variable domain GAGVSQSPRYKVTKRGQDVALRCDPISGHVSLYWYRQALGQGPEFLTYFNYEAQQDKSGLPNDRFSAERPEGSISTLTIQRTEQRDSAMYRCASSPAGALWETQYFGPGTRLLVL.

Turning to this clone: The read finishes 3 residues shy of the CDR3 end, and the germline J gene is used to complete it. The J gene is TRBJ2-7, the V gene TRBV5-8; 8 positions match TRBD1. The V and J ends lost 3 bases and 4 bases, in that order; junction bases with no gene match: 6. The CDR3 loop spans 14 amino acids. Looked up from germline, CDR1 is SGHTS and CDR2 is YDEGEE. The DNA read from the CDR3 is TGTGCCAGCAGCTCGCCGGGACAGGATTACGAG. Protein: CASSSPGQDYE. In full, the CDR3 is CASSSPGQDYEQYF.

On this clone itself: The read ends 3 residues before the CDR3 terminus; that terminus is restored from the germline J gene. The rearrangement joins TRBV5-6 to TRBJ1-1, with no clear D. There are 14 residues in the CDR3. V lost 4 bases and J 0 bases, leaving 10 bases between the germline ends. Germline V gene data show CDR1 as SGHDT and CDR2 as YYEEEE. Incomplete CDR3 DNA: TGTGCCAGCAGCGACCAGGTGGTGAACACTGAA. It is translated as CASSDQVVNTE. In full, the CDR3 is CASSDQVVNTEAFF. Full variable domain (rest looked up from reference TRBV5-6 and TRBJ1-1): DAGVTQSPTHLIKTRGQQVTLRCSPKSGHDTVSWYQQALGQGPQFIFQYYEEEERQRGNFPDRFSGHQFPNYSSELNVNALLLGDSALYLCASSDQVVNTEAFFGQGTRLTVV.

Details on this clone: The CDR3 goes on 3 residues after the read ends, and that part is filled in from the germline J gene. The rearrangement uses TRBV5-1 and TRBJ2-5, with D maybe TRBD2 (6 bases). Trimming took off 5 bases at V and 2 bases at J, with 10 bases between the two ends. The CDR3 is made up of 13 amino acids. Germline V CDR1 and CDR2: SGHRS, YFSETQ. This CDR3 is CASRLGGQETQYF. Partial CDR3 DNA: TGCGCCAGCAGACTTGGAGGGCAAGAGACC. The full variable domain, in which reference TRBV5-1 and TRBJ2-5 provide the parts outside the CDR3, is KAGVTQTPRYLIKTRGQQVTLSCSPISGHRSVSWYQQTPGQGLQFLFEYFSETQRNKGNFPGRFSGRQFSNSRSEMNVSTLELGDSALYLCASRLGGQETQYFGPGTRLLVL.

A remark on this clone: The sequence runs out 3 residues before the end of the CDR3; the remainder is reconstructed from the germline J gene. This rearrangement joins TRBV7-6 to TRBJ1-1; D unresolved. V was shortened by 1 base and J by 3 bases, with 9 bases between the two germline ends. CDR1 SGHVS and CDR2 FNYEAQ come from the germline V gene. The CDR3 length is 14 residues. CDR3 protein: CASSLGAGYTEAFF. Incomplete CDR3 DNA: TGTGCCAGCAGCTTAGGGGCGGGTTACACTGAA.

For this clone: Sequencing ends 3 residues short of the CDR3 end; the germline J gene provides the rest. The chain recombines TRBV5-1 with TRBJ2-3, with 7 bases fitting TRBD2. The CDR3 has 15 amino acids. Germline V gene sequence: CDR1 SGHRS, CDR2 YFSETQ. The CDR3 DNA, read in part, is TGCGCCAGCAGCCGGTGGGCTAGCGGACAAGAGACG. Protein product: CASSRWASGQET. The entire CDR3 reads CASSRWASGQETQYF. The full variable domain, in which reference TRBV5-1 and TRBJ2-3 provide the parts outside the CDR3, is KAGVTQTPRYLIKTRGQQVTLSCSPISGHRSVSWYQQTPGQGLQFLFEYFSETQRNKGNFPGRFSGRQFSNSRSEMNVSTLELGDSALYLCASSRWASGQETQYFGPGTRLTVL.

About this clone: The read comes to an end 3 residues before the CDR3 does, leaving the germline J gene to fill in the end. The chain combines TRBV18 with TRBJ1-2, with D tentatively TRBD1 (6 bases). The CDR3 is 16 amino acids. Looked up from germline, CDR1 is KGHSH and CDR2 is LQKENI. The CDR3: CASSPPGGDWGQGYTF. Partial CDR3 DNA: TGTGCCAGCTCACCCCCCGGAGGGGATTGGGGGCAGGGC. Full variable domain (outside the CDR3, taken from reference TRBV18 and TRBJ1-2): NAGVMQNPRHLVRRRGQEARLRCSPMKGHSHVYWYRQLPEEGLKFMVYLQKENIIDESGMPKERFSAEFPKEGPSILRIQQVVRGDSAAYFCASSPPGGDWGQGYTFGSGTRLTVV.

With regard to this clone: From the germline J gene comes the end of the CDR3, since the read stops 3 residues before it. The chain couples TRBV5-1 to TRBJ2-3, with a possible D match to TRBD1 (6 bases). The germline V and J ends were trimmed by 0 bases and 4 bases, with 18 bases remaining between them. Germline V gene sequence: CDR1 SGHRS, CDR2 YFSETQ. The CDR3 is 17 residues long. CDR3 DNA (partial): TGCGCCAGCAGCTTGGTAGAAGGGGACAAACGCGCAGATACG. Amino acid sequence: CASSLVEGDKRADT. The entire CDR3 sequence reads CASSLVEGDKRADTQYF.

In the case of this clone: The read ends 3 residues early relative to the CDR3; the germline J gene fills the gap. The chain couples TRBV2 to TRBJ1-4, with D possibly being TRBD1 (5 bases). The CDR3 totals 15 residues. CDR1 is SNHLY, CDR2 FYNNEI, per germline. The CDR3 loop reads CASTTGSSGANVLFF. The sequenced part of the CDR3 DNA is TGTGCCAGCACCACAGGCAGCTCTGGGGCCAACGTA.

As for this clone: The missing CDR3 end, 3 residues past where the read stops, is filled in from the germline J gene. The rearrangement links TRBV7-8 to TRBJ2-5, with 12 bases matching TRBD2. The CDR3 extends over 17 amino acids. Germline lookup yields CDR1 SGHVS and CDR2 FQNEAQ. The V segment lost 5 bases and the J segment 1 base; nucleotides outside the gene matches: 8. The part of the CDR3 DNA that was read is TGTGCCAGCAGCCGCCTCAGACTAGCGGGAGTCCAAGAGACC. Residues: CASSRLRLAGVQET. The whole CDR3 sequence is CASSRLRLAGVQETQYF. The variable domain in full, with the rest retrieved from reference TRBV7-8 and TRBJ2-5, is GAGVSQSPRYKVAKRGQDVALRCDPISGHVSLFWYQQALGQGPEFLTYFQNEAQLDKSGLPSDRFFAERPEGSVSTLKIQRTQQEDSAVYLCASSRLRLAGVQETQYFGPGTRLLVL.

Of note for this clone: With the read ending 3 residues before the CDR3 end, the germline J gene is used to fill in that end. V gene TRBV29-1 combines with J gene TRBJ2-7; 8 bases are shared with TRBD1. Germline CDR1 SQVTM, CDR2 ANQGSEA. With 6 bases clipped from V and 2 bases from J, the junction kept 6 bases outside the gene matches. The CDR3 consists of 13 residues. The CDR3 is CSVHTGGPYEQYF. The covered CDR3 bases are TGCAGCGTGCATACAGGGGGTCCCTACGAG.

Comment on this clone: The read is 3 residues too short to cover the CDR3 end, so that end is filled in from the germline J gene. This chain connects TRBV19 to TRBJ1-5; D is unresolved. Germline assignment: CDR1 LNHDA and CDR2 SQIVND (reference sequence). With 10 bases removed from V and 1 base from J, the gap between germline ends came to 11 bases. The CDR3 is made up of 13 amino acids. The sequenced CDR3 bases are TGTGCCACAAAAGGGCGAAGCAATCAGCCC. Its translation is CATKGRSNQP. The entire CDR3 protein is CATKGRSNQPQHF.

The CDR3 reads CASSIGGALGYNEQFF. The part of the CDR3 DNA that was read is TGTGCCAGTAGTATAGGCGGGGCGCTGGGGTACAATGAG. V usage is TRBV19 and J usage is TRBJ2-1, with D perhaps TRBD2 (6 bases). The read ends 3 residues early relative to the CDR3; the germline J gene fills the gap. CDR1 is LNHDA, CDR2 SQIVND, per germline (reference sequence). Trimming stripped 1 base from V and 4 bases from J, with 14 bases between. The CDR3 loop spans 16 amino acids.

On this clone: The read gets to within 3 residues of the CDR3 end, and the germline J gene fills in the rest. The chain links TRBV6-1 to TRBJ1-2, with a possible D match to TRBD1 (6 bases). The length of the CDR3 is 14 residues. Looked up from germline, CDR1 is MNHNS and CDR2 is SASEGT. CDR3 loop: CASSVTGFSYDYTF. The sequenced CDR3 bases are TGTGCCAGCAGTGTTACAGGGTTTTCCTACGAC.

On this clone itself: The read ends 3 residues before the CDR3 terminus; that terminus is restored from the germline J gene. This rearrangement joins TRBV2 to TRBJ2-1; TRBD2 aligns across 8 bases. The V gene's germline CDR1 is SNHLY and CDR2 FYNNEI. The ends lost 8 bases at V and 1 base at J; junction bases unmatched: 1. The CDR3 spans 13 residues. This CDR3 reads CASGLASYNEQFF. The DNA read from the CDR3 is TGTGCCAGCGGACTAGCTTCCTACAATGAG.

Comment on this clone: The read terminates 3 residues ahead of where the CDR3 ends, so the germline J gene completes it. This chain joins TRBV19 and TRBJ2-7; D possibly corresponds to TRBD1 (5 bases). V lost 2 bases and J 3 bases, leaving 8 bases between the germline ends. The CDR3 extends over 13 amino acids. Looked up from germline, CDR1 is LNHDA and CDR2 is SQIVND (reference sequence). The CDR3 sequence: CASSISDSYEQYF. The covered CDR3 bases are TGTGCCAGTAGTATAAGTGACAGCTACGAG.

With regard to this clone: The read gets to within 3 residues of the CDR3 end, and the germline J gene fills in the rest. V and J are TRBV30 and TRBJ2-2; D not certain. CDR3 size: 11 residues. Per germline, CDR1 GTSNPN and CDR2 SVGIG (reference sequence). V lost 8 bases and J 8 bases, leaving 12 bases between the germline ends. The CDR3 protein is CAGPVEGELFF. CDR3 DNA, as far as it was read: TGTGCCGGGCCGGTTGAGGGGGAG.